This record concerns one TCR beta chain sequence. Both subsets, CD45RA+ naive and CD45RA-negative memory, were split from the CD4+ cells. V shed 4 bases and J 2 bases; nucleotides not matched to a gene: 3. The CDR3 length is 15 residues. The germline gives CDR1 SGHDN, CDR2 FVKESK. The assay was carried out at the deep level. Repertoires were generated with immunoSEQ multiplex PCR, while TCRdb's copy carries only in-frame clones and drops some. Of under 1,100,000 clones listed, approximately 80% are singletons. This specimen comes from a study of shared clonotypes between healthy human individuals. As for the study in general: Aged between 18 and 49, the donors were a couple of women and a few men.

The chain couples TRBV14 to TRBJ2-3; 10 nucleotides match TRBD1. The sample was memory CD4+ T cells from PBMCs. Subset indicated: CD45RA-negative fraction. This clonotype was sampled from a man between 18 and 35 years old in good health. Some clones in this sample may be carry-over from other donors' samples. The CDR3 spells CASSRTGGVTDTQYF. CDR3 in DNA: TGTGCCAGCAGCCGGACAGGGGGTGTCACAGATACGCAGTATTTT.